This is a list of T cell receptor beta chains from one sample in a study of cytomegalovirus exposure and HLA in healthy donors. Assay used: immunoSEQ multiplex PCR; TCRdb lists only in-frame clones, some missing. The sample lists 220,000 or so clones, 65% to 75% occurring once. Material: PBMCs. The receptors derive from a woman aged 25 to 39 in good health and CMV-seronegative. Both conserved end residues are part of each CDR3. The order of the fields is J gene, V gene, clone size, D gene, CDR3 DNA, CDR3 protein. D genes are given only for firm matches. Size is omitted from some rows. Given values are once, few, many or a class for expanded clones.

TRBJ2-1	TRBV7-9	few	TRBD2	TGTTCCAGCAGCTTATTAGTAACTAGCGGGTACAATGAGCAGTTCTTC	CSSSLLVTSGYNEQFF
TRBJ2-1	TRBV15	.	.	TGTGCCACCAGCAGAGATAAAGCGGGCTACAATGAGCAGTTCTTC	CATSRDKAGYNEQFF
TRBJ2-1	TRBV11-2	.	.	TGTGCCAGCAGCTCCGACAGAACCATAAATGACGAGCAGTTCTTC	CASSSDRTINDEQFF
TRBJ1-2	TRBV10-2	.	.	TGCGCCAGCAGTGAAGGCCCAACAGGTGGCTACACCTTC	CASSEGPTGGYTF
TRBJ2-3	TRBV7-3	.	.	TGTGCCAGCAGCTTATTTCCGACAGATACGCAGTATTTT	CASSLFPTDTQYF
TRBJ2-7	TRBV6-5	.	TRBD1	TGTGCCAGCACCGGGACAGGGAAACACGAGCAGTACTTC	CASTGTGKHEQYF
TRBJ1-4	TRBV7-2	.	.	TGTGCCAGCAGCTTATGGCCGAATAATGAAAAACTGTTTTTT	CASSLWPNNEKLFF
TRBJ1-3	TRBV6-1	.	.	TGTGCCAGCAACTCGGGAGCCGGAGGAAACACCATATATTTT	CASNSGAGGNTIYF
TRBJ1-1	TRBV5-1	.	.	TGCGCCAGCAGCTCAACAGGAGTGAACACTGAAGCTTTCTTT	CASSSTGVNTEAFF
TRBJ1-5	TRBV5-5	.	.	TGTGCCAGCAGCTTGGCGGGGGATGGGCAGCCCCAGCATTTT	CASSLAGDGQPQHF
TRBJ1-1	TRBV18	few	.	TGTGCCAGCTCACAGCAGAACACTGAAGCTTTCTTT	CASSQQNTEAFF
TRBJ2-1	TRBV19	.	TRBD2	TGTGCCAGTAGTACACTAGCGGGAGGCTACAATGAGCAGTTCTTC	CASSTLAGGYNEQFF
TRBJ1-1	TRBV7-9	.	.	TGTGCCAGCAGCTTGATGGAAGGGGGTGAAGCTTTCTTT	CASSLMEGGEAFF
TRBJ2-3	TRBV29-1	few	.	TGCAGCGTCCTCAGGAACGCAGATACGCAGTATTTT	CSVLRNADTQYF
TRBJ1-1	TRBV19	.	.	TGTGCCAGTAGTATAGATCAGCTGATGGAGCCAAGGACTGAAGCTTTCTTT	CASSIDQLMEPRTEAFF
TRBJ1-1	TRBV5-3	once	TRBD1	TGTGCCAGTGACAGGGTTATGAACACTGAAGCTTTCTTT	CASDRVMNTEAFF
TRBJ2-7	TRBV15	.	.	TGTGCCACCAGCATGCAGGACTCCTACGAGCAGTACTTC	CATSMQDSYEQYF
TRBJ2-1	TRBV14	.	.	TGTGCCAGCAGCCAAGCAGGGATCAATGAGCAGTTCTTC	CASSQAGINEQFF
TRBJ1-1	TRBV6-1	once	.	TGTGCCAGCAGTGAGCCGACTCCCGCCATCTTT	CASSEPTPAIF
TRBJ1-2	TRBV25-1	.	.	TGTGCCAGCAGTGGGCATAACTATGGCTACACCTTC	CASSGHNYGYTF
TRBJ1-6	TRBV4-1	.	TRBD1	TGCGCCAGCAGCCCCTCCAGCAGGACAGGGATGAATTCACCCCTCCACTTT	CASSPSSRTGMNSPLHF
TRBJ2-1	TRBV7-9	.	TRBD2	TGTTCCAGTTTTCCTAGGGGGGGACTAGCTAATGAGCAGTTCTTC	CSSFPRGGLANEQFF
TRBJ2-7	TRBV13	.	TRBD2	TGTGCCAGCAGCCCCCCGGGGGGAAGGTACGAGCAGTACTTC	CASSPPGGRYEQYF
TRBJ1-2	TRBV14	.	.	TGTGCCAGCAGCCAAGTGGGACTGACCTATGGCTACACCTTC	CASSQVGLTYGYTF
TRBJ2-7	TRBV4-3	few	.	TGCGCCAGCAGCCAAGAATCGACAGATCTCTACGAGCAGTACTTC	CASSQESTDLYEQYF
TRBJ1-2	TRBV7-9	.	TRBD1	TGTGCCAGCAGCTCTAGGGGGTTCGAGACAGGGAAGGGCTACACCTTC	CASSSRGFETGKGYTF
TRBJ2-1	TRBV30	.	.	TGTGCCTGGAGTGAAGGTCGGAGCTCCTACAATGAGCAGTTCTTC	CAWSEGRSSYNEQFF
TRBJ2-1	TRBV13	.	TRBD2	TGTGCCAGCAGCTCCCGGACTAGCGGGGACAATGAGCAGTTCTTC	CASSSRTSGDNEQFF
TRBJ2-5	TRBV6-1	.	TRBD1	TGTGCCAGCAGTGATCCGACAGGGGGCTATCAAGAGACCCAGTACTTC	CASSDPTGGYQETQYF
TRBJ2-7	TRBV30	.	TRBD1	TGTGCCATGGGACAGGGGGGTTACGAGCAGTACTTC	CAMGQGGYEQYF
TRBJ1-2	TRBV6-5	.	.	TGTCCTTTAAACGGGTGTTTGGAGAACTATGGCTACACCTTC	CPLNGCLENYGYTF
TRBJ2-7	TRBV7-9	.	TRBD1	TGTGCCAGCAGCTTAGGGGACAGGGGAGGTTACGAGCAGTACTTC	CASSLGDRGGYEQYF